The clone carrying this T cell receptor (beta chain) has more than one count but fewer than ten. Investigators reverse transcribed all isolated RNA, so they sequenced expressed TCRB transcripts. Generated by immunoSEQ multiplex PCR, the TCRdb table keeps only in-frame clones and is missing some. The repertoire holds about 360,000 clones, with approximately 12% as singletons. V dropped 9 bases and J dropped 2 bases, with 7 bases sitting between them. CDR1 and CDR2 from the germline V gene are MNHEY and SVGAGI. The CDR3 is 11 residues long. The entry originates in a study of beta chain features in type 1 diabetes. Whole-study context: Summed over all samples, the examined sorted cells came to fewer than 120 million.

This TCR derives from a man between 18 and 29 years old in good health. Sequenced material: naive CD4+ T cells from blood. The chain employs TRBV6-5 and TRBJ2-5; D is unclear. The CDR3: CASGRQETQYF. The CDR3 bases are TGTGCCAGTGGCAGACAAGAGACCCAGTACTTC.